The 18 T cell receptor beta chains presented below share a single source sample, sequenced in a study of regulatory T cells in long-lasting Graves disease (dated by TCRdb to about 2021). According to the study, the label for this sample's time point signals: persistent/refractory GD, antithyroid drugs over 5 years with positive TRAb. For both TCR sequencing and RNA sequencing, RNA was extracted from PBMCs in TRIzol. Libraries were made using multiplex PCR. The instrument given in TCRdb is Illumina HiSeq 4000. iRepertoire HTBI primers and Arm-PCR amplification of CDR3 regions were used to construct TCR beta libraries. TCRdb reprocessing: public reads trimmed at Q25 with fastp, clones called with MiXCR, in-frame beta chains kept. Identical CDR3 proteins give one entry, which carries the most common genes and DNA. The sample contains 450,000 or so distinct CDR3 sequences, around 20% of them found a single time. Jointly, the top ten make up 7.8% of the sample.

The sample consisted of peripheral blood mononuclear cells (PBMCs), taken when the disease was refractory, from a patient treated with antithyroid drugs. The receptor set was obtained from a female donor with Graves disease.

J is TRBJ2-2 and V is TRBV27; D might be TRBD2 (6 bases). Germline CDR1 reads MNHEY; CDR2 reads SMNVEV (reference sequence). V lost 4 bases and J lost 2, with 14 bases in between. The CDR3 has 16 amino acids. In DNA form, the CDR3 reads TGTGCCAGCAGTTCTACTGCGGGATACAACACCGGGGAGCTGTTTTTT. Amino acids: CASSSTAGYNTGELFF.

The chain's CDR3 is CASSPLAGKAKNIQYF. The CDR3 bases are TGTGCCAGCTCACCCTTAGCGGGAAAAGCCAAAAACATTCAGTACTTC. V is TRBV18 and J is TRBJ2-4, with 8 bases matching TRBD2. Trimming removed 3 bases from V and 0 bases from J; junction bases left unmatched: 4. The V gene's germline CDR1 is KGHSH and CDR2 LQKENI. The CDR3 loop spans 16 amino acids.

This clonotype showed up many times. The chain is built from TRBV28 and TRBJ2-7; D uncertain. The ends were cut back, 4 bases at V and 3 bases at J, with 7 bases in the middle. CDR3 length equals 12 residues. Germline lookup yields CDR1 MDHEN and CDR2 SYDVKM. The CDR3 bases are TGTGCCAGCAGTTCTTTACTCTACGAGCAGTACTTC. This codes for CASSSLLYEQYF.

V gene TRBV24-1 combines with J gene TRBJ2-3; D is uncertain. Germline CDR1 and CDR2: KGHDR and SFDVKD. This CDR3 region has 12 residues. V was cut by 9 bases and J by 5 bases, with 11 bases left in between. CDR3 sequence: CATASTEDTQYF. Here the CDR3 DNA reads TGTGCCACCGCGAGCACGGAAGATACGCAGTATTTT.

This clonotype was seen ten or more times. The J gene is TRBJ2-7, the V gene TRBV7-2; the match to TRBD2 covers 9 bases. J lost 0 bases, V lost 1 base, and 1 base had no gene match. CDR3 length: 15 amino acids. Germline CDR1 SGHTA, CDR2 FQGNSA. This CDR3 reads CASSLGLAASYEQYF. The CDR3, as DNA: TGTGCCAGCAGCTTAGGACTAGCGGCCTCCTACGAGCAGTACTTC.

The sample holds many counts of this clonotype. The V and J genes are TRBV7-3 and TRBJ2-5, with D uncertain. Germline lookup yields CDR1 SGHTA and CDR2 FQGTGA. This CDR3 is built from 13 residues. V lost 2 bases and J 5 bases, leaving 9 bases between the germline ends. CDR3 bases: TGTGCCAGCAGCTTATGGCCGCGCGAGACCCAGTACTTC. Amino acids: CASSLWPRETQYF.

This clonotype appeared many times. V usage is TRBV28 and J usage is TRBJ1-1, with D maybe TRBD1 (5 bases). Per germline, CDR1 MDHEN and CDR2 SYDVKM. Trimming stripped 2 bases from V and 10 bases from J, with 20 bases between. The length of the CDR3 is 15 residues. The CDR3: CASSLGGQGPVVAFF. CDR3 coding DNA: TGTGCCAGCAGTTTAGGGGGTCAAGGCCCGGTGGTAGCTTTCTTT.

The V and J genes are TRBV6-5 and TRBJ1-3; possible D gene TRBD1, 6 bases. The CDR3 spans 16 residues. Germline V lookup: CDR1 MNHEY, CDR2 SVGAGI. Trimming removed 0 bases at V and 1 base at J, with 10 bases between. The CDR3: CASSYSRGGSGNTIYF. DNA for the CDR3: TGTGCCAGCAGTTACTCGAGGGGGGGTTCTGGAAACACCATATATTTT.

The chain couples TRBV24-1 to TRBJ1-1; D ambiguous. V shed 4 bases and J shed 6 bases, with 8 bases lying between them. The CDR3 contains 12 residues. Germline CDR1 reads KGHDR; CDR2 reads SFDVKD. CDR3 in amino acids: CATSEGSSEAFF. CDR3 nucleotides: TGTGCCACCAGTGAGGGTTCCTCTGAAGCTTTCTTT.

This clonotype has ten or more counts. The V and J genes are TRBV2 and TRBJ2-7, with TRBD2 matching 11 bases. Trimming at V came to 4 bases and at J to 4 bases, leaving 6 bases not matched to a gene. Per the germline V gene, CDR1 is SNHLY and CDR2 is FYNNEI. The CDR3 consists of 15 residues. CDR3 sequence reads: CASSVSLAGGYEQYF. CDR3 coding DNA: TGTGCCAGCAGTGTATCCCTAGCGGGAGGTTACGAGCAGTACTTC.

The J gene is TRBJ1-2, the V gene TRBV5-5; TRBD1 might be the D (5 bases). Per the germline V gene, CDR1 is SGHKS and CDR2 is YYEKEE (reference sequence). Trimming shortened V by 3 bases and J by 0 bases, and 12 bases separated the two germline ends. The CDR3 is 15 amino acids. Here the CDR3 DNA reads TGTGCCAGCAGCTGGGACTCGTTCTCTAACTATGGCTACACCTTC. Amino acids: CASSWDSFSNYGYTF.

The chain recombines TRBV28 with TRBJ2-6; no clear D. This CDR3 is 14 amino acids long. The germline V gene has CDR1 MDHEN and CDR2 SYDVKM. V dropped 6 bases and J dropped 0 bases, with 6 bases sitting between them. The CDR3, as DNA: TGTGCCAGCAGCCACCCCTCTGGGGCCAACGTCCTGACTTTC. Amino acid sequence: CASSHPSGANVLTF.

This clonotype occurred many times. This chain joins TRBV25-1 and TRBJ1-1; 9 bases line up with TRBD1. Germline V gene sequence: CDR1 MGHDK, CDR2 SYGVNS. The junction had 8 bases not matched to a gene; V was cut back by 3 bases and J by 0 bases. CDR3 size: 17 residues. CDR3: CASSDPGGTGMNTEAFF. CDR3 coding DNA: TGTGCCAGCAGTGACCCTGGGGGGACAGGGATGAACACTGAAGCTTTCTTT.

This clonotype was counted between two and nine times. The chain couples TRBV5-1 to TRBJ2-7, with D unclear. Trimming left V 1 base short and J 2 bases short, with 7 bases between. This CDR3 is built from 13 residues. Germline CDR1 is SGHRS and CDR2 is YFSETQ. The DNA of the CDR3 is TGCGCCAGCAGCTTGAACAGCGCCTACGAGCAGTACTTC. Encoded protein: CASSLNSAYEQYF. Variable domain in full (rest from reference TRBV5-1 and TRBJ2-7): KAGVTQTPRYLIKTRGQQVTLSCSPISGHRSVSWYQQTPGQGLQFLFEYFSETQRNKGNFPGRFSGRQFSNSRSEMNVSTLELGDSALYLCASSLNSAYEQYFGPGTRLTVT.

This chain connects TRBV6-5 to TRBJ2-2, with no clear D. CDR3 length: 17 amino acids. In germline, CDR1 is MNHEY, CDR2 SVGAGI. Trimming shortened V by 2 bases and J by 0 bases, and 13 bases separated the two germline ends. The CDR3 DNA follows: TGTGCCAGCAGTTACCGGTCGACCCTTTCGAACACCGGGGAGCTGTTTTTT. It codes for CASSYRSTLSNTGELFF.

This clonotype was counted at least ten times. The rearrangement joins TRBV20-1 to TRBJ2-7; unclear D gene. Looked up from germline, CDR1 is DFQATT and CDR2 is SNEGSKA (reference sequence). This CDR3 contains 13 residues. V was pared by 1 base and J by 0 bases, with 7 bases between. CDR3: CSARGPSSYEQYF. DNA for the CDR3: TGCAGTGCTAGAGGCCCTAGCTCCTACGAGCAGTACTTC.

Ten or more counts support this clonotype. The CDR3 protein is CASSPRQGGGTEAFF. For the CDR3, the DNA is TGTGCCAGCAGTCCCCGACAGGGTGGAGGAACTGAAGCTTTCTTT. The chain couples TRBV28 to TRBJ1-1; 7 bases are a match to TRBD1. Germline V lookup: CDR1 MDHEN, CDR2 SYDVKM. There are 15 residues in the CDR3. V shed 5 bases and J 5 bases; nucleotides not matched to a gene: 11.

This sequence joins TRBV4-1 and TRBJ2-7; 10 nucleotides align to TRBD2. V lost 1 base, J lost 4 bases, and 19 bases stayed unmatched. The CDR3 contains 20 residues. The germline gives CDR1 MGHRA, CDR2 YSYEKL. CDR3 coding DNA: TGCGCCAGCAGCCAAGCGGACCTAGGAAGCGGGAGGGCCGGTTTTTACGAGCAGTACTTC. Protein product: CASSQADLGSGRAGFYEQYF.